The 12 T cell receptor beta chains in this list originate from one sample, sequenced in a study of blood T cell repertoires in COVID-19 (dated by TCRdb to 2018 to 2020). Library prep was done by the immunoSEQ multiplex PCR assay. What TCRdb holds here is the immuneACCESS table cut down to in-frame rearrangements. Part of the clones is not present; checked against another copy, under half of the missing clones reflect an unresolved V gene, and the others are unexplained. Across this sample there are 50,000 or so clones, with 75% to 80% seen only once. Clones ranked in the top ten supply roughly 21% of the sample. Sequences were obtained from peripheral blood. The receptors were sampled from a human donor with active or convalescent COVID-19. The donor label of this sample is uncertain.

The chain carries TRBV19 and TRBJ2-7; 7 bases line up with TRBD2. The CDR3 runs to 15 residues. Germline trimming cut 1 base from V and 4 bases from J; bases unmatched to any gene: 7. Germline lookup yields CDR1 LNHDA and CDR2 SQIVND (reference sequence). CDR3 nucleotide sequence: TGTGCCAGTAGTATAGCTGAAACGGGAGGTTACGAGCAGTACTTC. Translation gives CASSIAETGGYEQYF.

The CDR3 DNA reads as TGCGCCGGGGGGAGGACAGGGGGCCTCTGGGAGACCCAGTACTTC. Protein product: CAGGRTGGLWETQYF. The V and J genes are TRBV23-1 and TRBJ2-5, with 11 bases lining up with TRBD1. TRBV23-1 carries the ORF label, with uncertain function. V lost 11 bases, J lost 5 bases, and 13 bases stayed unmatched. This CDR3 contains 15 residues.

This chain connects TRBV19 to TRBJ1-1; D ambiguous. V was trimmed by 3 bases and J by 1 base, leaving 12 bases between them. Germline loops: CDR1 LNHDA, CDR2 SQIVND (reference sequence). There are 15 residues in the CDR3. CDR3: CASSIPRFRNTEAFF. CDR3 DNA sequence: TGTGCCAGTAGTATCCCCCGTTTTCGGAACACTGAAGCTTTCTTT.

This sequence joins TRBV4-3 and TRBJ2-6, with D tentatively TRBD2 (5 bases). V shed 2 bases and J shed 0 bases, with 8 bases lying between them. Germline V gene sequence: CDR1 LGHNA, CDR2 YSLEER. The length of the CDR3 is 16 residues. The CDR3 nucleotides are TGCGCCAGCAGCCAAAGACGGGACTCTGGGGCCAACGTCCTGACTTTC. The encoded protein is CASSQRRDSGANVLTF.

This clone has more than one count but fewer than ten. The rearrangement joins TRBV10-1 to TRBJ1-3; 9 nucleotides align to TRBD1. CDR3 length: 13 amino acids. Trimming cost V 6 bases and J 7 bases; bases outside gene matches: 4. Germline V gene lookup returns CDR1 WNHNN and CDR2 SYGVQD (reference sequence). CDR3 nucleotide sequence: TGCGCCAGCAGCCCGGGGACAGGGAACACCATATATTTT. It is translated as CASSPGTGNTIYF.

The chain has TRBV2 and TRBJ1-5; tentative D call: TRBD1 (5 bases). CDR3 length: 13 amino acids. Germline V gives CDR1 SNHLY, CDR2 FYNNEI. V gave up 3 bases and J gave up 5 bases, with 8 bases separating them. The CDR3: CASSESQDQPQHF. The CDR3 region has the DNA TGTGCCAGCAGTGAGTCACAGGATCAGCCCCAGCATTTT.

The CDR3 is CASSDSGLGWPNEQFF. In DNA, the CDR3 is TGTGCCAGCAGTGACTCGGGACTAGGGTGGCCCAATGAGCAGTTCTTC. The chain is built from TRBV6-4 and TRBJ2-1, with 8 positions matching TRBD2. The V and J ends lost 0 bases and 6 bases, in that order; junction bases with no gene match: 7. The CDR3 runs to 16 residues. Germline loops: CDR1 MRHNA, CDR2 SNTAGT.

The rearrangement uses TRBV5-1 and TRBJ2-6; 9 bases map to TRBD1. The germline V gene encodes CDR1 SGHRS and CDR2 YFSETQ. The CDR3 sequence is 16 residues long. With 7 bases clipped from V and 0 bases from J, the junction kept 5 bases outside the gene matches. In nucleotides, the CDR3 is TGCGCCAGCTCAGGGACAGGGCACTCTGGGGCCAACGTCCTGACTTTC. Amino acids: CASSGTGHSGANVLTF.

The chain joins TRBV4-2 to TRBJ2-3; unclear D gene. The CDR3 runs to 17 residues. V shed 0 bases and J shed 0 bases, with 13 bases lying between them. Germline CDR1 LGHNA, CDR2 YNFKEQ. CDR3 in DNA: TGTGCCAGCAGCCAAGAACGTTCGACTTCTAGCACAGATACGCAGTATTTT. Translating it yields CASSQERSTSSTDTQYF.

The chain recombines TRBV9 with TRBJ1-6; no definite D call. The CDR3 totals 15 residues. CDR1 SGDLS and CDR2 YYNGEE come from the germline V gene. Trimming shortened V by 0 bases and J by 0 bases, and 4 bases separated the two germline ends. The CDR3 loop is CASSVGNSYNSPLHF. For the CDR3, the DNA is TGTGCCAGCAGCGTAGGTAACTCCTATAATTCACCCCTCCACTTT.

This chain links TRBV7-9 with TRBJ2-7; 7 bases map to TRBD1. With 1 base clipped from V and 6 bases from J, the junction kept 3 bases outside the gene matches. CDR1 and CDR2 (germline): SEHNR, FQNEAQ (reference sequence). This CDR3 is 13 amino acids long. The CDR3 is CASSLVAGGEQYF. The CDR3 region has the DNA TGTGCCAGCAGCTTAGTAGCAGGGGGCGAGCAGTACTTC. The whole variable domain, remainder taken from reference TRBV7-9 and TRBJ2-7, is DTGVSQNPRHKITKRGQNVTFRCDPISEHNRLYWYRQTLGQGPEFLTYFQNEAQLEKSRLLSDRFSAERPKGSFSTLEIQRTEQGDSAMYLCASSLVAGGEQYFGPGTRLTVT.

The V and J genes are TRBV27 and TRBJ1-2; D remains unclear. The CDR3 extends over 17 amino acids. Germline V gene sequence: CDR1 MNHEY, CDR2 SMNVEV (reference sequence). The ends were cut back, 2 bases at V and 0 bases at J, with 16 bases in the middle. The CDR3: CASSLRGSAIANYGYTF. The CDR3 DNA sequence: TGTGCCAGCAGTTTAAGAGGGTCGGCGATAGCTAACTATGGCTACACCTTC.